One sample yielded the 21 T cell receptor beta chains listed below, sequenced in a study of cytomegalovirus exposure and HLA in healthy donors. PCR involved 60 Vbeta and 13 Jbeta primers. TCRdb keeps only in-frame clones here, not all; method: immunoSEQ multiplex PCR. In the table there are 85,000 to 100,000 clones, approximately 76% of which are singletons. The sequencing input was PBMCs. The source of these receptors is a man aged 35 to 55 in good health and CMV-seropositive.

V gene TRBV6-5 combines with J gene TRBJ1-6; D is uncertain. The CDR3 runs to 14 residues. V was cut by 5 bases and J by 6 bases, with 11 bases left in between. From germline, CDR1 is MNHEY and CDR2 SVGAGI. In DNA, the CDR3 is TGTGCCAGCAGTGACGACATAATTAATTCACCCCTCCACTTT. Residues: CASSDDIINSPLHF.

This clone was seen more than once but under ten times. J is TRBJ1-5 and V is TRBV7-2; D ambiguous. Germline-derived CDR1 and CDR2 are SGHTA and FQGNSA. This CDR3 spans 14 amino acids. Trimming removed 7 bases from V and 2 bases from J, with 12 bases in between. CDR3 in amino acids: CASTPRGGNQPQHF. CDR3 DNA sequence: TGTGCCAGCACCCCCCGGGGTGGCAATCAGCCCCAGCATTTT.

The chain links TRBV7-6 to TRBJ2-5; maybe TRBD2 (6 bases). There are 14 residues in the CDR3. The germline CDR1 and CDR2 sequences are SGHVS and FNYEAQ. Trimming cost V 1 base and J 5 bases, with 11 bases left between them. In nucleotides, the CDR3 is TGTGCCAGCAGCTTAGAGGCGGGGAGGGAGACCCAGTACTTC. It encodes CASSLEAGRETQYF. Variable domain in full (rest from reference TRBV7-6 and TRBJ2-5): GAGVSQSPRYKVTKRGQDVALRCDPISGHVSLYWYRQALGQGPEFLTYFNYEAQQDKSGLPNDRFSAERPEGSISTLTIQRTEQRDSAMYRCASSLEAGRETQYFGPGTRLLVL.

The chain has TRBV7-2 and TRBJ1-6, with 7 bases identical to TRBD1. After removal of 5 bases from V and 8 bases from J, the junction contained 9 bases not matched to a gene. Germline V gene lookup returns CDR1 SGHTA and CDR2 FQGNSA. CDR3 size: 15 residues. CDR3: CASSRTGLLDSPLHF. CDR3 bases: TGTGCCAGCAGCAGGACAGGCCTGCTGGATTCACCCCTCCACTTT. Full variable domain (remainder filled in from reference TRBV7-2 and TRBJ1-6): GAGVSQSPSNKVTEKGKDVELRCDPISGHTALYWYRQSLGQGLEFLIYFQGNSAPDKSGLPSDRFSAERTGGSVSTLTIQRTQQEDSAVYLCASSRTGLLDSPLHFGNGTRLTVT.

This chain joins TRBV9 and TRBJ2-1; TRBD2 aligns across 10 bases. Germline values: CDR1 SGDLS, CDR2 YYNGEE. The CDR3 covers 18 residues. The trim removed 4 bases at V and 4 bases at J, leaving 14 bases unmatched. CDR3 nucleotide sequence: TGTGCCAGCAGCACGCGACTAGCGGGCCGAGACATATACAATGAGCAGTTCTTC. This codes for CASSTRLAGRDIYNEQFF.

This clone was seen a few times. The chain uses TRBV29-1 and TRBJ2-1; weak D call: TRBD2 (6 bases). The CDR3 sequence is 15 residues long. Per the germline V gene, CDR1 is SQVTM and CDR2 is ANQGSEA. The V end was cut by 3 bases, the J end by 0 bases, with 12 bases between. CDR3 bases: TGCAGCGTTGAGTTTGGGGGGTTCTCCTACAATGAGCAGTTCTTC. It translates to CSVEFGGFSYNEQFF.

This clone is a singleton in its sample. The rearrangement uses TRBV5-1 and TRBJ1-1; 7 nucleotides match TRBD1. The V gene end was trimmed by 4 bases and the J gene end by 1 base; junction bases not matched to a gene: 7. Germline CDR1 reads SGHRS; CDR2 reads YFSETQ. The CDR3 runs 15 residues. CDR3 loop: CASSTGTDPNTEAFF. The CDR3 coding sequence is TGCGCCAGCAGCACGGGGACAGACCCGAACACTGAAGCTTTCTTT.

The chain recombines TRBV5-1 with TRBJ2-1, with a weak D call TRBD1 (6 bases). The CDR3 covers 16 residues. With 5 bases removed from V and 7 bases from J, the gap between germline ends came to 22 bases. Germline V gene data show CDR1 as SGHRS and CDR2 as YFSETQ. The CDR3 spells CASSFRTTGFENEQFF. The CDR3 nucleotides are TGCGCCAGCAGTTTTAGAACGACAGGTTTTGAGAATGAGCAGTTCTTC.

This sequence joins TRBV11-2 and TRBJ2-7; 11 nucleotides agree with TRBD2. The CDR3 covers 16 residues. The germline CDR1 and CDR2 sequences are SGHAT and FQNNGV. V gave up 5 bases and J gave up 4 bases; unmatched junction bases: 10. The CDR3 DNA follows: TGTGCCAGCAGCGGACTAGCGGGCCCAGAGGCTTACGAGCAGTACTTC. Residues: CASSGLAGPEAYEQYF.

V and J are TRBV5-5 and TRBJ1-2, with a tentative D call TRBD1 (6 bases). The CDR3 is made up of 15 amino acids. V lost 2 bases to trimming and J lost 2 bases, with 13 bases between them. Per germline, CDR1 SGHKS and CDR2 YYEKEE (reference sequence). CDR3 region: CASSFTGSPNYGYTF. The CDR3 region has the DNA TGTGCCAGCAGCTTCACAGGGTCCCCAAACTATGGCTACACCTTC.

The chain employs TRBV28 and TRBJ2-1; 11 bases align to TRBD2. The ends lost 7 bases at V and 7 bases at J; junction bases unmatched: 9. Germline CDR1 reads MDHEN; CDR2 reads SYDVKM. The CDR3 runs to 15 residues. The CDR3 nucleotides are TGTGCCAGCACCATACTAGCGGGAGTAGGTAATGAGCAGTTCTTC. Translation: CASTILAGVGNEQFF.

This CDR3 is CASKSDRSQETQYF. CDR3 coding DNA: TGTGCCAGTAAGTCGGACAGGAGCCAAGAGACCCAGTACTTC. The chain joins TRBV7-2 to TRBJ2-5, with 7 bases aligning to TRBD1. The CDR3 contains 14 residues. CDR1 SGHTA and CDR2 FQGNSA come from the germline V gene. Trimming removed 9 bases from V and 1 base from J; junction bases left unmatched: 8.

This clone showed up just once. The V and J genes are TRBV13 and TRBJ1-1; D is undetermined. The CDR3 is 12 residues long. Germline lookup yields CDR1 PRHDT and CDR2 FYEKMQ (reference sequence). V was cut by 5 bases and J by 6 bases, with 10 bases left in between. CDR3 region: CASSPHTSEAFF. CDR3 sequence (DNA): TGTGCCAGCAGCCCCCATACTTCTGAAGCTTTCTTT.

The chain combines TRBV5-1 with TRBJ2-7, with TRBD2 as a possible D gene (5 bases). Trimming took 3 bases from V and 7 from J, leaving 17 bases between them. Looked up from germline, CDR1 is SGHRS and CDR2 is YFSETQ. The CDR3 length is 14 residues. For the CDR3, the DNA is TGCGCCAGCAGCTCGGGGTCGGAAAGCGTAGAGCAGTACTTC. Protein sequence: CASSSGSESVEQYF.

This chain links TRBV28 with TRBJ1-2; D not certain. V lost 3 bases and J 5 bases, leaving 19 bases between the germline ends. CDR1 is MDHEN and CDR2 is SYDVKM in the germline V gene. CDR3 length: 16 amino acids. DNA of the CDR3: TGTGCCAGCAGTTTTCGGGCCTGGGAGTTGCCGTATGGCTACACCTTC. Translating it yields CASSFRAWELPYGYTF.

The chain links TRBV10-3 to TRBJ2-3; D is perhaps TRBD1 (5 bases). CDR1 and CDR2 (germline): ENHRY, SYGVKD. This CDR3 is built from 12 residues. V shed 11 bases and J shed 2 bases, with 11 bases lying between them. The DNA for the CDR3 is TGTGCCGCTAGGACAAACACAGATACGCAGTATTTT. Its protein is CAARTNTDTQYF.

The rearrangement joins TRBV5-1 to TRBJ2-2; no reliable D call. The V gene lost 2 bases and the J gene lost 5 bases, with 7 bases spanning the gap. CDR1 is SGHRS, CDR2 YFSETQ, per germline. CDR3 length: 13 residues. Here the CDR3 DNA reads TGCGCCAGCAGCTTTGGGCAGACCGGGGAGCTGTTTTTT. Translating it yields CASSFGQTGELFF.

The genes are TRBV15 and TRBJ2-2; 8 bases are shared with TRBD1. The V gene end was trimmed by 4 bases and the J gene end by 4 bases; junction bases not matched to a gene: 5. From germline, CDR1 is LNHNV and CDR2 YYDKDF (reference sequence). The length of the CDR3 is 15 residues. CDR3 sequence reads: CATSIRGPRTGELFF. CDR3 coding DNA: TGTGCCACCAGCATCAGGGGGCCCCGCACCGGGGAGCTGTTTTTT. Filled out from reference TRBV15 and TRBJ2-2, the complete variable domain reads DAMVIQNPRYQVTQFGKPVTLSCSQTLNHNVMYWYQQKSSQAPKLLFHYYDKDFNNEADTPDNFQSRRPNTSFCFLDIRSPGLGDTAMYLCATSIRGPRTGELFFGEGSRLTVL.

The CDR3 is CASSSLAGGSTDTQYF. DNA of the CDR3: TGTGCCAGCAGCTCACTAGCGGGGGGGAGCACAGATACGCAGTATTTT. The chain combines TRBV9 with TRBJ2-3; TRBD2 matches 13 bases. Germline-derived CDR1 and CDR2 are SGDLS and YYNGEE. V shed 4 bases, J shed 0 bases, and the junction held 2 bases outside the gene matches. This CDR3 has 16 amino acids.

The rearrangement links TRBV6-1 to TRBJ1-1; 11 bases are a match to TRBD1. The V gene's germline CDR1 is MNHNS and CDR2 SASEGT. The CDR3 runs to 16 residues. V lost 5 bases, J lost 0 bases, and 5 bases stayed unmatched. CDR3 in amino acids: CASSKGQGAVNTEAFF. CDR3 sequence (DNA): TGTGCCAGCAGTAAAGGACAGGGGGCTGTGAACACTGAAGCTTTCTTT.

V and J are TRBV6-1 and TRBJ1-1; 8 bases fit TRBD1. With V trimmed by 3 bases and J by 10 bases, 7 bases remained unmatched. The CDR3 runs to 13 residues. The germline V gene has CDR1 MNHNS and CDR2 SASEGT. The CDR3 nucleotides read TGTGCCAGCAGTGACGGGACAGGTGGCTCAGCTTTCTTT. Amino acid sequence: CASSDGTGGSAFF.